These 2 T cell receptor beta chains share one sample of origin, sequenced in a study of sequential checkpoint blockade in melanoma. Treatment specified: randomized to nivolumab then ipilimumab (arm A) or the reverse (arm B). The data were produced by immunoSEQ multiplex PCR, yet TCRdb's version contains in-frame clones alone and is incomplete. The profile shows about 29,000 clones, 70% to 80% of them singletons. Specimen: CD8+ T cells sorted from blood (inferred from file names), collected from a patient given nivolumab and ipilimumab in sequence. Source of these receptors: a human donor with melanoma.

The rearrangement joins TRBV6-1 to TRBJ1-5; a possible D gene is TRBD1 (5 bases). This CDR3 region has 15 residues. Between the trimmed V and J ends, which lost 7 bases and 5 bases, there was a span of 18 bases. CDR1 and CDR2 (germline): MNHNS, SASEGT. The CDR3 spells CASNKVRVSDQPQHF. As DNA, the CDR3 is TGTGCCAGCAATAAGGTCAGGGTCAGCGATCAGCCCCAGCATTTT.

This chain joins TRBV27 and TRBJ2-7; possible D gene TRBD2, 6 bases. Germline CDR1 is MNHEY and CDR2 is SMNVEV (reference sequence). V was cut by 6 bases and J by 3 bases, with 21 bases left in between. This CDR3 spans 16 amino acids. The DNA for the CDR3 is TGTGCCAGCAGCCCCGCGGGACGGACGCTCTACTACGAGCAGTACTTC. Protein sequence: CASSPAGRTLYYEQYF.